This passage covers 28 T cell receptor beta chains from one sample sequenced in a study of blood T cell repertoires in COVID-19. Profiling relied on immunoSEQ multiplex PCR, and the TCRdb table lists in-frame clones only, not all of them. Counted here are roughly 200,000 clones, about 85% occurring once; the ten biggest clones make up over 5%. Sample: peripheral blood. The receptor source for this set is a woman in her forties with COVID-19, enrolled during active disease.

This chain joins TRBV6-6 and TRBJ2-5; D possibly corresponds to TRBD2 (6 bases). Germline V gives CDR1 MNHNY, CDR2 SVGAGI (reference sequence). The V end lost 2 bases, the J end lost 4 bases, and 11 bases lay between the germline ends. This CDR3 spans 14 amino acids. CDR3 in amino acids: CASSYGGTGETQYF. The CDR3 DNA is TGTGCCAGCAGTTACGGGGGGACGGGAGAGACCCAGTACTTC.

The J gene is TRBJ2-7, the V gene TRBV7-8; the D gene is possibly TRBD1 (6 bases). The CDR3 sequence is 14 residues long. V lost 7 bases, J lost 0 bases, and 13 bases lay in between. Germline V lookup: CDR1 SGHVS, CDR2 FQNEAQ. The CDR3 DNA reads as TGTGCCAGCACCTCGGGGACACCCTCCTACGAGCAGTACTTC. Protein product: CASTSGTPSYEQYF.

This chain links TRBV6-5 with TRBJ1-2; no definite D call. V was clipped by 0 bases and J by 8 bases, with 13 bases between them. The CDR3 runs 14 residues. The germline gives CDR1 MNHEY, CDR2 SVGAGI. The CDR3: CASSYSNGERGYTF. The CDR3 nucleotides are TGTGCCAGCAGTTACTCGAATGGAGAACGAGGCTACACCTTC.

This chain links TRBV7-3 with TRBJ2-7; 7 bases line up with TRBD1. With 4 bases clipped from V and 6 bases from J, the junction kept 6 bases outside the gene matches. Germline loops: CDR1 SGHTA, CDR2 FQGTGA. The CDR3 has 13 residues. CDR3 residues: CASSSGQRSEQYF. CDR3 nucleotides: TGTGCCAGCAGCTCGGGACAGAGGAGCGAGCAGTACTTC.

The J gene is TRBJ2-3, the V gene TRBV7-7; D is undetermined. The germline CDR1 and CDR2 sequences are SSHAT and FNYEAQ (reference sequence). V was cut by 2 bases and J by 4 bases, with 13 bases left in between. The CDR3 runs 15 residues. CDR3 amino acids: CASSLTHQSPDTQYF. CDR3 nucleotides: TGTGCCAGCAGCTTAACACACCAATCGCCAGATACGCAGTATTTT.

The gene calls are TRBV19 and TRBJ1-1, with D perhaps TRBD1 (5 bases). The CDR3 has 13 residues. With 9 bases removed from V and 2 bases from J, the gap between germline ends came to 13 bases. CDR1 is LNHDA, CDR2 SQIVND, per germline (reference sequence). This CDR3 reads CASTRQINTEAFF. Written as DNA, the CDR3 is TGTGCCAGCACCAGACAGATAAACACTGAAGCTTTCTTT.

This sequence joins TRBV7-2 and TRBJ2-7; 7 bases agree with TRBD1. Germline lookup yields CDR1 SGHTA and CDR2 FQGNSA. V shed 6 bases and J 7 bases; nucleotides not matched to a gene: 9. This CDR3 is 13 amino acids long. CDR3 residues: CASSSDRVREQYF. The CDR3 DNA sequence: TGTGCCAGCAGTAGTGACAGGGTGAGGGAGCAGTACTTC.

The V call is TRBV11-2, the J call TRBJ1-1; D is possibly TRBD1 (5 bases). Germline CDR1 SGHAT, CDR2 FQNNGV. This CDR3 spans 17 amino acids. Trimming pared 4 bases from V and 9 bases from J, leaving 27 bases between. CDR3 nucleotide sequence: TGTGCCAGCAGCTCACACGGACGAGCAGGGCGGGGGTTGAAAGCTTTCTTT. It is translated as CASSSHGRAGRGLKAFF.

This chain connects TRBV3-1 (or the pseudogene TRBV3-2) to TRBJ2-2, with D perhaps matching TRBD2 (7 bases). V was pared by 4 bases and J by 5 bases, with 14 bases between. The CDR3 length is 15 residues. The germline CDR1 and CDR2 sequences are LGHDT and YNNKEL (reference sequence). CDR3 nucleotide sequence: TGTGCCAGCAGCCTTCGGGGGGCTGGGACCGGGGAGCTGTTTTTT. Amino acids: CASSLRGAGTGELFF.

This clone was counted a single time. The chain joins TRBV3-1 (or the pseudogene TRBV3-2) to TRBJ2-1; the D is unclear. CDR1 is LGHDT and CDR2 is YNNKEL in the germline V gene (reference sequence). CDR3 size: 15 residues. V dropped 4 bases and J dropped 0 bases, with 10 bases sitting between them. CDR3 bases: TGTGCCAGCAGCCCCTACTCGAGCTCCTACAATGAGCAGTTCTTC. As protein: CASSPYSSSYNEQFF.

This clone was recorded at least ten times. This chain connects TRBV4-2 to TRBJ2-7; D might be TRBD2 (7 bases). This CDR3 has 16 amino acids. Trimming shortened V by 2 bases and J by 7 bases, and 21 bases separated the two germline ends. CDR1 and CDR2 (germline): LGHNA, YNFKEQ. The CDR3 region has the DNA TGTGCCAGCAGCCAAAACCCGAGGGGGGGGGCGAGGGAGCAGTACTTC. It codes for CASSQNPRGGAREQYF.

This clone was seen once. This sequence joins TRBV3-1 (or the pseudogene TRBV3-2) and TRBJ2-2; the D is unclear. This CDR3 is built from 15 residues. V gave up 1 base and J gave up 0 bases, with 6 bases separating them. The germline V gene has CDR1 LGHDT and CDR2 YNNKEL (reference sequence). CDR3 nucleotide sequence: TGTGCCAGCAGCCAAGCACTCACGAACACCGGGGAGCTGTTTTTT. Translating gives CASSQALTNTGELFF.

V gene TRBV9 combines with J gene TRBJ1-3; D is undetermined. V shed 0 bases and J shed 0 bases, with 7 bases lying between them. Germline CDR1 SGDLS, CDR2 YYNGEE. The CDR3 is made up of 15 amino acids. This CDR3 reads CASSVGGRSGNTIYF. The CDR3 nucleotides are TGTGCCAGCAGCGTAGGCGGGCGCTCTGGAAACACCATATATTTT.

This clone was picked up a small number of times. This chain uses TRBV7-2 with TRBJ2-2, with 9 bases matching TRBD2. V was pared by 6 bases and J by 4 bases, with 9 bases of the junction left unmatched. The CDR3 is 16 residues long. Per the germline V gene, CDR1 is SGHTA and CDR2 is FQGNSA. In nucleotides, the CDR3 is TGTGCCAGCAGGAGAAGAGCGGGGGGAGGCACCGGGGAGCTGTTTTTT. Its protein is CASRRRAGGGTGELFF. The full variable domain, in which reference TRBV7-2 and TRBJ2-2 provide the parts outside the CDR3, is GAGVSQSPSNKVTEKGKDVELRCDPISGHTALYWYRQSLGQGLEFLIYFQGNSAPDKSGLPSDRFSAERTGGSVSTLTIQRTQQEDSAVYLCASRRRAGGGTGELFFGEGSRLTVL.

Only one count was recorded for this clone. V and J are TRBV4-3 and TRBJ1-1, with no clear D. Germline lookup yields CDR1 LGHNA and CDR2 YSLEER. Trimming left V 5 bases short and J 0 bases short, with 10 bases between. The CDR3 has 14 residues. The CDR3 loop reads CASSETSVNTEAFF. The CDR3 nucleotides are TGCGCCAGCAGCGAAACTTCGGTGAACACTGAAGCTTTCTTT.

The V gene is TRBV15, the J gene TRBJ2-2; the D gene is possibly TRBD2 (6 bases). Deletions cut 5 bases from V and 7 bases from J, with 14 bases between. The CDR3 consists of 14 residues. The germline V gene has CDR1 LNHNV and CDR2 YYDKDF (reference sequence). DNA for the CDR3: TGTGCCACCAGCTCTAGCGTGGCCCACGGGGAGCTGTTTTTT. This sequence encodes CATSSSVAHGELFF.

The chain recombines TRBV18 with TRBJ2-1; 7 nucleotides agree with TRBD2. The CDR3 sequence is 15 residues long. Losses at the gene ends were 6 bases for V and 3 bases for J; bases not matched to a gene: 8. Per germline, CDR1 KGHSH and CDR2 LQKENI. The CDR3 DNA follows: TGTGCCAGCTCTCGGGAAGCGGGGCTCTACAATGAGCAGTTCTTC. Amino acid sequence: CASSREAGLYNEQFF.

V is TRBV9 and J is TRBJ1-6; 8 nucleotides agree with TRBD1. J was trimmed by 2 bases and V by 4 bases; bases with no gene match: 5. CDR3 length equals 16 residues. The germline V gene has CDR1 SGDLS and CDR2 YYNGEE. The CDR3 coding sequence is TGTGCCAGCAGCCCACGGACAGGGACCTATAATTCACCCCTCCACTTT. As protein: CASSPRTGTYNSPLHF.

The chain links TRBV6-6 to TRBJ2-7, with TRBD1 matching over 10 bases. With 6 bases clipped from V and 1 base from J, the junction kept 9 bases outside the gene matches. The CDR3 extends over 16 amino acids. Germline values: CDR1 MNHNY, CDR2 SVGAGI (reference sequence). The chain's CDR3 is CASSQGQGIGSYEQYF. The CDR3 nucleotides read TGTGCCAGCAGCCAGGGACAGGGGATCGGTTCCTACGAGCAGTACTTC.

This clone was recorded once. The J gene is TRBJ1-6, the V gene TRBV19, with D hard to call. CDR1 is LNHDA, CDR2 SQIVND, per germline (reference sequence). V lost 4 bases to trimming and J lost 6 bases, with 16 bases between them. The CDR3 loop spans 16 amino acids. CDR3 loop: CASSTATIGVNSPLHF. The CDR3 bases are TGTGCCAGTAGTACCGCCACAATCGGGGTTAATTCACCCCTCCACTTT.

Note on this clone: The sample carries other DNA sequences with the same CDR3. The chain uses TRBV5-4 and TRBJ1-2, with no clear D. The CDR3 is 12 amino acids. V was trimmed by 0 bases and J by 8 bases, leaving 8 bases between them. Germline-derived CDR1 and CDR2 are SGHNT and YYREEE (reference sequence). The CDR3 bases are TGTGCCAGCAGCTTGGGCGCGGGGGGCTACACCTTC. Translating it yields CASSLGAGGYTF.

This clone was counted only a few times. This chain connects TRBV7-9 to TRBJ2-1, with D unclear. V lost 5 bases to trimming and J lost 10 bases, with 15 bases between them. Germline V gene lookup returns CDR1 SEHNR and CDR2 FQNEAQ (reference sequence). CDR3 length: 13 residues. The CDR3: CASSPSLTFEQFF. CDR3 in DNA: TGTGCCAGCAGCCCCTCCCTCACTTTCGAGCAGTTCTTC.

This clone has just one count. The chain employs TRBV5-4 and TRBJ2-3; 10 bases are a match to TRBD2. V lost 0 bases to trimming and J lost 0 bases; unmatched junction nucleotides: 4. The V gene's germline CDR1 is SGHNT and CDR2 YYREEE (reference sequence). The CDR3 runs 17 residues. This chain's CDR3 is CASSLALAGTSTDTQYF. CDR3 in DNA: TGTGCCAGCAGCTTGGCACTAGCGGGGACTAGCACAGATACGCAGTATTTT.

This chain joins TRBV7-2 and TRBJ1-1; the match to TRBD1 covers 8 bases. The V gene end was trimmed by 5 bases and the J gene end by 1 base; junction bases not matched to a gene: 3. Germline loops: CDR1 SGHTA, CDR2 FQGNSA. The CDR3 totals 14 residues. The CDR3 reads CASSRDRGNTEAFF. The CDR3 bases are TGTGCCAGCAGCCGCGACAGGGGGAACACTGAAGCTTTCTTT. Combining the CDR3 with reference TRBV7-2 and TRBJ1-1 gives the whole variable domain GAGVSQSPSNKVTEKGKDVELRCDPISGHTALYWYRQSLGQGLEFLIYFQGNSAPDKSGLPSDRFSAERTGGSVSTLTIQRTQQEDSAVYLCASSRDRGNTEAFFGQGTRLTVV.

The chain couples TRBV29-1 to TRBJ2-1; D perhaps matches TRBD2 (6 bases). CDR1 SQVTM and CDR2 ANQGSEA come from the germline V gene. The V end was cut by 5 bases, the J end by 10 bases, with 21 bases between. This CDR3 spans 14 amino acids. CDR3 DNA: TGCAGCGTTCGGGCGGCCGGAGGGCTAGGGGAGCAGTTCTTC. Its translation is CSVRAAGGLGEQFF.

The J gene is TRBJ1-5, the V gene TRBV6-2 or TRBV6-3; TRBD1 agrees at 7 bases. V dropped 3 bases and J dropped 13; count of bases not matched to a gene: 6. Germline values: CDR1 MNHEY, CDR2 SVGEGT. The CDR3 is made up of 12 amino acids. CDR3 DNA: TGTGCCAGCAGTTATATCGGACAGGTACAGCATTTT. The encoded protein is CASSYIGQVQHF.

The rearrangement links TRBV6-5 to TRBJ1-1; D is uncertain. CDR1 and CDR2 from the germline V gene are MNHEY and SVGAGI. The CDR3 length is 13 residues. V was pared by 6 bases and J by 7 bases, with 15 bases between. The CDR3 sequence is CASRPSGGVEAFF. CDR3 sequence (DNA): TGTGCCAGCAGACCTTCTGGCGGGGTTGAAGCTTTCTTT.

The V gene is TRBV11-1, the J gene TRBJ2-4; D not resolved. Trimming took 4 bases from V and 0 from J, leaving 13 bases between them. Germline loops: CDR1 SGHAT, CDR2 FQDESV (reference sequence). The CDR3 consists of 16 residues. The CDR3 region is CASSSGVILAKNIQYF. CDR3 coding DNA: TGTGCCAGCAGCTCTGGAGTAATCTTAGCCAAAAACATTCAGTACTTC.